This paragraph covers one T cell receptor beta chain sequence. Germline CDR1 reads LGHDT; CDR2 reads YNNKEL (reference sequence). The ends were cut back, 6 bases at V and 6 bases at J, with 20 bases in the middle. The CDR3 loop spans 16 amino acids. Data came from immunoSEQ multiplex PCR; TCRdb stores just in-frame clones and leaves some out. Of under 90,000 clones listed, roughly 95% were seen once; the top ten hold roughly 4%. V gene TRBV3-1 (or the pseudogene TRBV3-2) combines with J gene TRBJ2-2, with D perhaps matching TRBD1 or TRBD2 (7 bases each). This TCR derives from a man aged 35-49 years with rheumatoid arthritis. The sequencing sample was made of PBMCs. CDR3 in DNA: TGTGCCAGCAGGGGTATTGGGAGGGGGCCTGCCGGGGAGCTGTTTTTT. Its translation: CASRGIGRGPAGELFF.